This note documents a single T cell receptor (beta chain) sequence. The assay was immunoSEQ multiplex PCR, and TCRdb's table has in-frame clones only and misses some. This sample has approximately 500,000 clones, with 89% found just once. Between the trimmed V and J ends, which lost 6 bases and 0 bases, there was a span of 16 bases. This CDR3 region has 16 residues. Per the germline V gene, CDR1 is MNHEY and CDR2 is SVGEGT. This entry is derived from a study of blood T cell repertoires in COVID-19. Whole-study context: PBMCs, B-cell-depleted T cells, or T cells provided the cDNA or gDNA that made up the material.

The V gene is TRBV6-2 or TRBV6-3, the J gene TRBJ2-3; possibly TRBD2 for D (6 bases). This receptor was identified in a man aged 18 to 35 with COVID-19, enrolled during active disease. Sequencing used peripheral blood. Here the CDR3 DNA reads TGTGCCAGCAGCCCTTTCGCGGGGCATAGCACAGATACGCAGTATTTT. It yields the protein CASSPFAGHSTDTQYF.